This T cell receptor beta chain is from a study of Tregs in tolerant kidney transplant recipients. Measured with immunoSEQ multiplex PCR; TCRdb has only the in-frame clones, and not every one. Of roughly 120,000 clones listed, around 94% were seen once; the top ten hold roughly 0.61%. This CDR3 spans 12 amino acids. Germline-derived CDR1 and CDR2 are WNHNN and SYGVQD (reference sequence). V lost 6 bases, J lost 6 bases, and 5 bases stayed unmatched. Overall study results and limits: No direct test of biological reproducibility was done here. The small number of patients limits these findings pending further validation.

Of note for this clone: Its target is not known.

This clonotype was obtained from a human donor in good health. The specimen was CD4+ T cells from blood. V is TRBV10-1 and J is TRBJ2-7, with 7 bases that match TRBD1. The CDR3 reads CASSPTGREQYF. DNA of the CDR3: TGCGCCAGCAGCCCGACAGGGCGCGAGCAGTACTTC.